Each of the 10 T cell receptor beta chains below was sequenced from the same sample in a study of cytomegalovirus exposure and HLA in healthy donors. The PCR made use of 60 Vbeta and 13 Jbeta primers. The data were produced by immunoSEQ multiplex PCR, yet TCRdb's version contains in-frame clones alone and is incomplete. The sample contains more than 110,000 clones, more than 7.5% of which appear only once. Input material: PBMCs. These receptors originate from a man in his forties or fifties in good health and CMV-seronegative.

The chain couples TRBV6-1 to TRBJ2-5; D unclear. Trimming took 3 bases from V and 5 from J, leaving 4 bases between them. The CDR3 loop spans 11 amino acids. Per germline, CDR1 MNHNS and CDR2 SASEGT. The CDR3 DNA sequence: TGTGCCAGCAGTGACCTGGAGACCCAGTACTTC. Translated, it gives CASSDLETQYF.

The CDR3 here is CATSPLAGPYEQYF. The CDR3, as DNA: TGTGCCACCAGCCCACTAGCTGGACCCTACGAGCAGTACTTC. This sequence joins TRBV15 and TRBJ2-7; possibly TRBD2 for D (6 bases). The CDR3 covers 14 residues. Trimming removed 5 bases from V and 2 bases from J, with 13 bases in between. Germline CDR1 LNHNV, CDR2 YYDKDF (reference sequence). The entire variable domain, with the rest obtained from reference TRBV15 and TRBJ2-7, is as follows: DAMVIQNPRYQVTQFGKPVTLSCSQTLNHNVMYWYQQKSSQAPKLLFHYYDKDFNNEADTPDNFQSRRPNTSFCFLDIRSPGLGDTAMYLCATSPLAGPYEQYFGPGTRLTVT.

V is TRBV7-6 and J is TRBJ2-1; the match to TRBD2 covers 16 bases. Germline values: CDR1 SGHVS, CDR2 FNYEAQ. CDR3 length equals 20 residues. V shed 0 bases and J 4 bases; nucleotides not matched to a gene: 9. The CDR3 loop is CASSLAAWGLAGGPYNEQFF. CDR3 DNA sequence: TGTGCCAGCAGCTTAGCGGCATGGGGACTAGCGGGAGGGCCTTACAATGAGCAGTTCTTC.

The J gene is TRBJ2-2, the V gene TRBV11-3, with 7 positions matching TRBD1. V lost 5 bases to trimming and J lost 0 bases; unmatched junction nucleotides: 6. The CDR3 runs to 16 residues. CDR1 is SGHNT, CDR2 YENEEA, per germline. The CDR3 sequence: CASSKRTGANTGELFF. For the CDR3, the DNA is TGTGCCAGCAGCAAACGGACAGGAGCGAACACCGGGGAGCTGTTTTTT.

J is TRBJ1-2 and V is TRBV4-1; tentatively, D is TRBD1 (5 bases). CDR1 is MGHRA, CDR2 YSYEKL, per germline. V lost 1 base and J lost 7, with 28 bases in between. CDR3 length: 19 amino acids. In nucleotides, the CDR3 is TGCGCCAGCAGCCAAGGCCCGAATGGCGGGAGGGGACGGTCCCGTGGCTACACCTTC. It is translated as CASSQGPNGGRGRSRGYTF.

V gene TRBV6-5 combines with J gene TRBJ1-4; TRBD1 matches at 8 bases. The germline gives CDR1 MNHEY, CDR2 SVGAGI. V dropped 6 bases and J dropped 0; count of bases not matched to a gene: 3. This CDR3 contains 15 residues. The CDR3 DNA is TGTGCCAGCAGCCACAGGGGGGCAACTAATGAAAAACTGTTTTTT. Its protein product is CASSHRGATNEKLFF.

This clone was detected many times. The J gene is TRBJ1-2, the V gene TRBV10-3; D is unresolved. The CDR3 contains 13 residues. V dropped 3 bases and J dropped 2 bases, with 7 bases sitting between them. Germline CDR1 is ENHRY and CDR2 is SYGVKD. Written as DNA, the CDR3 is TGTGCCATCAGTGACAGGAAAAACTATGGCTACACCTTC. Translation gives CAISDRKNYGYTF.

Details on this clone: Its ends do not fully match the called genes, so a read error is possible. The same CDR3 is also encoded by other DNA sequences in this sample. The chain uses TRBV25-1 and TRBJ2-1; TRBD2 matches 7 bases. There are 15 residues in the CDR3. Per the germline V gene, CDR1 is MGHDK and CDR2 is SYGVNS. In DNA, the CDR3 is TGTGCCAGTAGTGAATCCGGGGGAGGGAACAATGAGCAGTTCTTC. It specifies CASSESGGGNNEQFF.

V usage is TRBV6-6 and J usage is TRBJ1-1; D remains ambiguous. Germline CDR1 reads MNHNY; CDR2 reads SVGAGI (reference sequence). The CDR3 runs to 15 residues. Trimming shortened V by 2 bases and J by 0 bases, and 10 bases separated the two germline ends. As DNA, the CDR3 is TGTGCCAGCAGTTACAGGAGTTCTATGAACACTGAAGCTTTCTTT. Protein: CASSYRSSMNTEAFF.

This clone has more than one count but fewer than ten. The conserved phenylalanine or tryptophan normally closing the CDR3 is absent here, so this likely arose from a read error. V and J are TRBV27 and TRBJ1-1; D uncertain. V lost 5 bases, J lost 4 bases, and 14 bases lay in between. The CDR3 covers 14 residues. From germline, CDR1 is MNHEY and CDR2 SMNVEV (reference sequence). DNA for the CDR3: TGTGCCAGCAGTCCGAGCTTGACAAGCACTGAAGCTTTCGTT. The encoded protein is CASSPSLTSTEAFV.